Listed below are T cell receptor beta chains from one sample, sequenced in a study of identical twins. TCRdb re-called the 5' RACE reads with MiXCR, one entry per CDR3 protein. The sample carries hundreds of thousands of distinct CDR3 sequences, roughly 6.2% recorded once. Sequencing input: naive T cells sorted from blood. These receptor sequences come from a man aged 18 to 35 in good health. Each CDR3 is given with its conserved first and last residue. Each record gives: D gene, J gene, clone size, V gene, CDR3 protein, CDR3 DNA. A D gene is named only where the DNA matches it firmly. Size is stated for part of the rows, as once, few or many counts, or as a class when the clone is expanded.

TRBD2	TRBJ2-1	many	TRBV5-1	CASSLEGLAGPDEQFF	TGCGCCAGCAGCTTGGAGGGACTAGCGGGACCTGATGAGCAGTTCTTC
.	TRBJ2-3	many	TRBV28	CASIRSATSTDTQYF	TGTGCCAGCATTCGGTCGGCGACTAGCACAGATACGCAGTATTTT
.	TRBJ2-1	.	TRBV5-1	CASSPRGEAPYNEQFF	TGCGCCAGCAGCCCGAGGGGGGAGGCCCCCTACAATGAGCAGTTCTTC
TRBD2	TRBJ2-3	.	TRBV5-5	CASSQGWAIAGGTDTQYF	TGTGCCAGCAGTCAGGGATGGGCCATAGCGGGGGGCACAGATACGCAGTATTTT
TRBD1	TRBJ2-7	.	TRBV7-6	CASGGQRPYEQYF	TGTGCCAGCGGGGGACAGCGGCCCTACGAGCAGTACTTC
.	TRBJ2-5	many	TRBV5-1	CASRLSEETQYF	TGCGCCAGCCGACTCTCGGAAGAGACCCAGTACTTC
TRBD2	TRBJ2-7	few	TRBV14	CASSHGEGLAAYEQYF	TGTGCCAGCAGCCACGGGGAGGGACTAGCGGCTTACGAGCAGTACTTC
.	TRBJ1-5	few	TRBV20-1	CSALRQPDKAQHF	TGCAGTGCTCTCCGACAGCCCGATAAGGCCCAGCATTTT
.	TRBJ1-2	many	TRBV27	CASLVRYGYTF	TGTGCCAGCCTCGTCCGCTATGGCTACACCTTC
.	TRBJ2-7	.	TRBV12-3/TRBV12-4	CASRSTAYEQYF	TGTGCCAGCAGATCGACCGCGTACGAGCAGTACTTC
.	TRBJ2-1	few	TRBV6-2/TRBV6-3	CASKEPRGNEQFF	TGTGCCAGCAAAGAACCCCGGGGTAATGAGCAGTTCTTC
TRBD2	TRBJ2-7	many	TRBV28	CASSWGGNSYEQYF	TGTGCCAGCAGCTGGGGGGGGAACTCCTACGAGCAGTACTTC
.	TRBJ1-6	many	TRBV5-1	CASSLDRQNSPLHF	TGCGCCAGCAGCTTGGACAGACAGAATTCACCCCTCCACTTT
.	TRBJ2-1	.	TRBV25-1	CASSEYLGEDEQFF	TGTGCCAGCAGTGAATATTTGGGAGAGGACGAGCAGTTCTTC
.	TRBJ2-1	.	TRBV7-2	CASSPGQIGEQFF	TGTGCCAGCAGCCCTGGACAGATTGGTGAGCAGTTCTTC
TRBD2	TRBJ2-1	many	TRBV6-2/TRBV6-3	CASSYEVAGTYNEQFF	TGTGCCAGCAGTTACGAGGTAGCGGGGACTTACAATGAGCAGTTCTTC
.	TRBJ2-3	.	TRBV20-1	CSAVPDPGTDTQYF	TGCAGTGCTGTACCGGACCCCGGTACAGATACGCAGTATTTT
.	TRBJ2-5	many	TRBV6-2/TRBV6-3	CASSYRLETQYF	TGTGCCAGCAGTTACCGCTTGGAGACCCAGTACTTC
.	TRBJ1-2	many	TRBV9	CASSVEDTNYGYTF	TGTGCCAGCAGCGTCGAGGACACAAACTATGGCTACACCTTC
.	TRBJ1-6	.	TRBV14	CASSRHPSSYNSPLHF	TGTGCCAGCAGCCGTCACCCGAGCTCCTATAATTCACCCCTCCACTTT
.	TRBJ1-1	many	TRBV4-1	CASSQDSWGSEAFF	TGCGCCAGCAGCCAAGACAGTTGGGGGTCTGAAGCTTTCTTT
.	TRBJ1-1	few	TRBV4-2	CASSQRGGEGTEAFF	TGTGCCAGCAGCCAAAGGGGCGGAGAGGGCACTGAAGCTTTCTTT
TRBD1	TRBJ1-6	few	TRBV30	CAWSMRGLNSPLHF	TGTGCCTGGAGTATGAGGGGGCTGAATTCACCCCTCCACTTT
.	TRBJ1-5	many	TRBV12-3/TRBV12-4	CASSLGPRGNQPQHF	TGTGCCAGCAGTTTAGGTCCTAGGGGCAATCAGCCCCAGCATTTT
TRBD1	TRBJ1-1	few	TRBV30	CAWSPSGGYEAFF	TGTGCCTGGAGTCCCTCAGGGGGCTATGAAGCTTTCTTT
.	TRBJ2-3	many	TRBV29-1	CSVRSSADTQYF	TGCAGCGTTCGGAGTAGCGCAGATACGCAGTATTTT
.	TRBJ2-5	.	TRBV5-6	CASSSGGSQETQYF	TGTGCCAGCAGCTCCGGAGGTAGCCAAGAGACCCAGTACTTC
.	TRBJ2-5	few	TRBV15	CATSREARGETQYF	TGTGCCACCAGCAGAGAAGCAAGAGGGGAGACCCAGTACTTC
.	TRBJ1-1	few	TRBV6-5	CASSYSEGSTEAFF	TGTGCCAGCAGTTACTCAGAGGGGTCCACTGAAGCTTTCTTT
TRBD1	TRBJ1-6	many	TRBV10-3	CATRQGNSPLHF	TGTGCCACCAGACAGGGAAATTCACCCCTCCACTTT
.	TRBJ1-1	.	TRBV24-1	CATRRAEAFF	TGTGCCACCAGGAGAGCTGAAGCTTTCTTT
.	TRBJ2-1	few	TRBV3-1	CASSQRTVSYNEQFF	TGTGCCAGCAGCCAGAGGACAGTATCCTACAATGAGCAGTTCTTC
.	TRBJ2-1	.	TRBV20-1	CSAMEYNEQFF	TGCAGTGCTATGGAGTACAATGAGCAGTTCTTC
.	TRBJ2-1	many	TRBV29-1	CSVRAGRYNEQFF	TGCAGCGTTCGGGCGGGAAGGTACAATGAGCAGTTCTTC
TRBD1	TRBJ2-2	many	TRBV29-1	CSGRGLVNTGELFF	TGCAGCGGTAGGGGGCTGGTTAACACCGGGGAGCTGTTTTTT
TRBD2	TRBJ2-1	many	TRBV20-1	CSAAGLAGVLEQFF	TGCAGTGCGGCCGGACTAGCGGGAGTTCTTGAGCAGTTCTTC
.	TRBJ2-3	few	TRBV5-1	CASSLDRSLTDTQYF	TGCGCCAGCAGCTTGGACAGGTCCCTCACAGATACGCAGTATTTT
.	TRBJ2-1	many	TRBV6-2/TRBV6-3	CASTTPSSLWGNEQFF	TGTGCCAGCACCACTCCTTCCAGCCTATGGGGCAATGAGCAGTTCTTC
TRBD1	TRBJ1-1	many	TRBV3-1	CASSQGTATEAFF	TGTGCCAGCAGCCAGGGGACAGCTACTGAAGCTTTCTTT
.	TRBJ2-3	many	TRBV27	CASSLIDRTDTQYF	TGTGCCAGCAGTTTAATTGATCGCACAGATACGCAGTATTTT
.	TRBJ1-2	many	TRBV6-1	CASRGATAYGYTF	TGTGCCAGCAGGGGGGCGACAGCCTATGGCTACACCTTC
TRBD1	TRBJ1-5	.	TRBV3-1	CASSRTGVRQPQHF	TGTGCCAGCAGCCGGACAGGGGTGCGACAGCCCCAGCATTTT
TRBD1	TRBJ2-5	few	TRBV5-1	CASSPDRRETQYF	TGCGCCAGCAGCCCGGACAGGCGGGAGACCCAGTACTTC
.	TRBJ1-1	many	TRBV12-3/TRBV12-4	CASSPGPMNTEAFF	TGTGCCAGCAGTCCGGGACCCATGAACACTGAAGCTTTCTTT
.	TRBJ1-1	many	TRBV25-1	CASSEYRDTEAFF	TGTGCCAGCAGTGAATATCGGGACACTGAAGCTTTCTTT
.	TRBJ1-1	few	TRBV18	CASSPNLPGLNTEAFF	TGTGCCAGCTCACCCAACCTCCCAGGGTTGAACACTGAAGCTTTCTTT
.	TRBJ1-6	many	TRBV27	CASRDPGHSPLHF	TGTGCCAGCAGGGACCCGGGCCATTCACCCCTCCACTTT
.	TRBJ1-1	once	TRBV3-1	CASSQEPIGNTEAFF	TGTGCCAGCAGCCAAGAACCGATTGGGAACACTGAAGCTTTCTTT
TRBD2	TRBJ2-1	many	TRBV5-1	CASSLAGTSGRIGEQFF	TGCGCCAGCAGCTTGGCCGGGACTAGCGGGAGGATTGGTGAGCAGTTCTTC
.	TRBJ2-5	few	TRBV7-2	CASTDRRAGETQYF	TGTGCCAGCACTGATAGGAGGGCCGGGGAGACCCAGTACTTC
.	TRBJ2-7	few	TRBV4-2	CASSHPGQNSYEQYF	TGTGCCAGCAGCCATCCTGGCCAGAACTCCTACGAGCAGTACTTC
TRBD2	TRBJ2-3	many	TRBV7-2	CASSPGTSRRDTQYF	TGTGCCAGCAGCCCCGGGACTAGCAGAAGAGATACGCAGTATTTT
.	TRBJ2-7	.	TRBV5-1	CASSLEVRASSYEQYF	TGCGCCAGCAGCTTGGAGGTGCGGGCGAGCTCCTACGAGCAGTACTTC
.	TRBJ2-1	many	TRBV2	CASSQGPSYNEQFF	TGTGCCAGCAGTCAAGGGCCCTCCTACAATGAGCAGTTCTTC
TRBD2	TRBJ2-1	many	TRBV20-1	CSARDGTSGYNEQFF	TGCAGTGCTAGAGATGGGACTAGCGGGTACAATGAGCAGTTCTTC
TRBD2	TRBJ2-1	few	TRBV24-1	CATSEAGREQFF	TGTGCCACCAGTGAAGCGGGAAGGGAGCAGTTCTTC
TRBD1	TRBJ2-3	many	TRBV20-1	CSARDRTGVPDTQYF	TGCAGTGCTAGAGATCGGACAGGGGTCCCAGATACGCAGTATTTT
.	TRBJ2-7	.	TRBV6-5	CASSYGDPLEQYF	TGTGCCAGCAGTTACGGGGATCCCTTAGAGCAGTACTTC
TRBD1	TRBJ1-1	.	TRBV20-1	CSARRGRATEAFF	TGCAGTGCTAGAAGGGGGCGTGCGACTGAAGCTTTCTTT